The source of this TCR beta chain is a study of PD-L1 blockade in urothelial cancer. Looked up from germline, CDR1 is GTSNPN and CDR2 is SVGIG (reference sequence). The CDR3 is 13 amino acids. V was cut by 2 bases and J by 1 base, with 9 bases left in between. Only in-frame clones appear in the TCRdb table, and some are missing; sequencing was by immunoSEQ multiplex PCR. The sample comprises tens of thousands of clones, about 90% of which are singletons, and over 5% rests with the top ten. V and J are TRBV30 and TRBJ2-7, with D possibly being TRBD1 (5 bases). The receptor comes from a woman in her 70s with urothelial cancer. The input for sequencing was PBMCs, taken around atezolizumab (anti-PD-L1) treatment. The CDR3 reads CAWSRGSSYEQYF. CDR3 bases: TGTGCCTGGAGTAGGGGTTCTTCCTACGAGCAGTACTTC.